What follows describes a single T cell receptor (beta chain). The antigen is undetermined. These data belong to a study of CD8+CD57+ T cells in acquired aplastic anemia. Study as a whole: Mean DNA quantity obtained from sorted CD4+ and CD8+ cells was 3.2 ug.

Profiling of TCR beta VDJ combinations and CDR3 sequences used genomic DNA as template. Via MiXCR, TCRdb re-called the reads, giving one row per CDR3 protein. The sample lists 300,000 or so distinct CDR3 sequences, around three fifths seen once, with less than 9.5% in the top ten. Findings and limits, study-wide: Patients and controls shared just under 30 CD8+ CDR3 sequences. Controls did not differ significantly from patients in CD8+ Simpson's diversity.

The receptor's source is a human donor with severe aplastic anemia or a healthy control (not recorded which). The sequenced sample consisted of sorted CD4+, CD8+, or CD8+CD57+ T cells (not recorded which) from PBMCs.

The CDR3 sequence is CASSSLQGGSPETQYF. CDR3 DNA: TGTGCCAGCAGCTCGTTGCAGGGGGGGAGTCCGGAGACCCAGTACTTC. The chain combines TRBV5-4 with TRBJ2-5; D could derive from TRBD1 or TRBD2 (7 bases each). Germline-derived CDR1 and CDR2 are SGHNT and YYREEE (reference sequence). V shed 3 bases and J shed 5 bases, with 20 bases lying between them. The CDR3 is made up of 16 amino acids.